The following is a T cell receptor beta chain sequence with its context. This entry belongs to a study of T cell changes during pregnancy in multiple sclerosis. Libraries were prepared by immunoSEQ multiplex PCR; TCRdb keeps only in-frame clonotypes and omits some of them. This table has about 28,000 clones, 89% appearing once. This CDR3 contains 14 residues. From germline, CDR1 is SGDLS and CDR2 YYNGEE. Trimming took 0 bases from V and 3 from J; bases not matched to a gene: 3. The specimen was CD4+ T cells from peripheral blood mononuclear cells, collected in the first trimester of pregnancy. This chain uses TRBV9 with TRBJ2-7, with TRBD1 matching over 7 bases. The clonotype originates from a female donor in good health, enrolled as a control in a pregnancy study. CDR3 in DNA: TGTGCCAGCAGCGTAGGACAGGGCAACTACGAGCAGTACTTC. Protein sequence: CASSVGQGNYEQYF.